The table lists the clone carrying this T cell receptor beta chain with a count of one. The sample is drawn from a study of blood T cell repertoires in COVID-19. At the level of the study: Collection of acute and convalescent COVID-19 samples took place in the United States, Italy and Spain. From T cells, B-cell-depleted T cells, or PBMCs came the material, which was cDNA or gDNA.

Original handling: Amplification of reference gene primers provided the estimated nucleated cell counts. TCRdb's table, derived via immunoSEQ multiplex PCR, lists solely in-frame clones and lacks some. V and J calls and clone size are copied from that table; D and trimming were computed from the DNA. The data contain a few hundred thousand clones, around 90% of them singletons. CDR1 is KGHDR, CDR2 SFDVKD, per germline. Trimming took 4 bases from V and 9 from J; bases not matched to a gene: 8. The CDR3 has 14 amino acids. The chain uses TRBV24-1 and TRBJ2-1; 7 bases line up with TRBD1. This clonotype originated in a man in his fifties or sixties with acute or convalescent COVID-19. Sample: peripheral blood. CDR3 sequence (DNA): TGTGCCACCAGTGACCCGGGACAGTCGGGTGAGCAGTTCTTC. Residues: CATSDPGQSGEQFF.